One and the same sample provided the 2 T cell receptor beta chains below, sequenced in a study of CD8 T cells in ankylosing spondylitis. Via MiXCR, TCRdb re-called the 5' RACE reads, giving one row per CDR3 protein. The repertoire holds 150,000 to 200,000 distinct CDR3 sequences, with roughly a third as singletons. The source material was synovial fluid, either unsorted or a sorted T cell fraction (not recorded which). All receptors come from a male donor with ankylosing spondylitis.

This clonotype was counted ten times or more. The chain links TRBV5-1 to TRBJ2-3; D uncertain. This CDR3 has 15 residues. CDR1 is SGHRS and CDR2 is YFSETQ in the germline V gene. V shed 0 bases and J shed 2 bases, with 10 bases lying between them. The CDR3 loop reads CASSLVGQITDTQYF. The CDR3 DNA follows: TGCGCCAGCAGCTTGGTTGGCCAGATCACAGATACGCAGTATTTT.

The chain has TRBV12-3 or TRBV12-4 and TRBJ2-1, with D uncertain. CDR3 length equals 16 residues. Trimming took off 6 bases at V and 0 bases at J, with 15 bases between the two ends. The DNA for the CDR3 is TGTGCCAGCAGCCGAGACGGATGGAGCTCCTACAATGAGCAGTTCTTC. Its translation is CASSRDGWSSYNEQFF.